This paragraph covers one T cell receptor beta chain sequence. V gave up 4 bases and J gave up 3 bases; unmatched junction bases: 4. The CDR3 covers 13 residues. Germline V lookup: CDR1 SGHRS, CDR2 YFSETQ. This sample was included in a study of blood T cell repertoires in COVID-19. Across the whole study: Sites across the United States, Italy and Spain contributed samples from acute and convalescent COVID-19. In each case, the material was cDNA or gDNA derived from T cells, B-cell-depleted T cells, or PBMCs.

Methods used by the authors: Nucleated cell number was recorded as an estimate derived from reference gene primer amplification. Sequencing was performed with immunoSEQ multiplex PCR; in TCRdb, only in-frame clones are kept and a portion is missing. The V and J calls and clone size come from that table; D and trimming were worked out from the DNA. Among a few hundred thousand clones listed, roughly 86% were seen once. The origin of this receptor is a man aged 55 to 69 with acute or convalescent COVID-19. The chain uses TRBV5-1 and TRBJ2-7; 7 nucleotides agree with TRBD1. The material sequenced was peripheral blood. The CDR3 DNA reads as TGCGCCAGCAGCCTACGGGACAGCTACGAGCAGTACTTC. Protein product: CASSLRDSYEQYF.